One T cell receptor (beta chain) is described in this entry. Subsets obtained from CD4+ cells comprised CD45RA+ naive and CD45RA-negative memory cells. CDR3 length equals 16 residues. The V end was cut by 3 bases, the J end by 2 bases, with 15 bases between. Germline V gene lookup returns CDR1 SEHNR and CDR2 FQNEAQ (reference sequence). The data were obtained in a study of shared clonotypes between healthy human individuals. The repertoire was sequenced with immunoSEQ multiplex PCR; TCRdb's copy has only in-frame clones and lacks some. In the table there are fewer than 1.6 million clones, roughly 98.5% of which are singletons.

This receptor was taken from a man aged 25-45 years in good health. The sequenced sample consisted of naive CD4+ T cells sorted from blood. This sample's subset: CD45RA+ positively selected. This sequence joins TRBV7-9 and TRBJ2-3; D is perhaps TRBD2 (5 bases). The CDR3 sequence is CASSLALGGLTDTQYF. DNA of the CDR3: TGTGCCAGCAGCTTGGCCCTTGGCGGACTCACAGATACGCAGTATTTT.